Following are 11 T cell receptor beta chains from one sample sequenced in a study of T-cell reconstitution after alpha-beta-depleted transplantation in children. Construction of the TCRbeta library involved unique molecular identifiers. TCRdb redid the calling of the PCR reads with MiXCR, one entry per CDR3 protein. The sample holds just over 350,000 distinct CDR3 sequences, more than 10% seen once. The sequences come from PBMCs, collected from the stem cell graft. These receptors originate from a human donor who donated a stem cell graft to a child with Fanconi anemia.

This clonotype was counted at least ten times. The genes are TRBV7-2 and TRBJ2-2; TRBD1 matches 7 bases. Germline V CDR1 and CDR2: SGHTA, FQGNSA. J gave up 5 bases and V 5 bases, and 2 bases lay outside the gene matches. This CDR3 spans 13 amino acids. DNA for the CDR3: TGTGCCAGCAGCCTGGGACAGACCGGGGAGCTGTTTTTT. This translates into CASSLGQTGELFF.

The gene calls are TRBV7-6 and TRBJ2-3; a possible D gene is TRBD2 (6 bases). Trimming cost V 1 base and J 0 bases, with 20 bases left between them. This CDR3 contains 19 residues. Germline CDR1 reads SGHVS; CDR2 reads FNYEAQ. CDR3 coding DNA: TGTGCCAGCAGCTTAGGTGACGGGGGAGTATCTGTGAGCACAGATACGCAGTATTTT. Its translation: CASSLGDGGVSVSTDTQYF.

The chain couples TRBV4-3 to TRBJ2-5, with D perhaps matching TRBD2 (5 bases). With 4 bases removed from V and 0 bases from J, the gap between germline ends came to 12 bases. CDR1 is LGHNA and CDR2 is YSLEER in the germline V gene. CDR3 size: 15 residues. The chain's CDR3 is CASSRTWTHQETQYF. The DNA for the CDR3 is TGCGCCAGCAGCCGGACTTGGACCCACCAAGAGACCCAGTACTTC.

The chain couples TRBV4-3 to TRBJ2-3, with 8 bases that match TRBD2. The junction had 12 bases not matched to a gene; V was cut back by 2 bases and J by 5 bases. The CDR3 runs to 17 residues. Germline values: CDR1 LGHNA, CDR2 YSLEER. Written as DNA, the CDR3 is TGCGCCAGCAGCCAACCCCCGGCGACGGGAGGGAGAGATACGCAGTATTTT. It yields the protein CASSQPPATGGRDTQYF.

This clonotype has a handful of counts. This chain joins TRBV29-1 and TRBJ1-1; the D gene is possibly TRBD1 (5 bases). Germline loops: CDR1 SQVTM, CDR2 ANQGSEA. Trimming took 2 bases from V and 5 from J, leaving 12 bases between them. The CDR3 sequence is 13 residues long. CDR3 residues: CSVEPGQKTEAFF. The CDR3 nucleotides are TGCAGCGTTGAACCAGGGCAGAAGACTGAAGCTTTCTTT.

The table lists this clonotype with many counts. The V and J genes are TRBV4-3 and TRBJ2-3; 12 bases align to TRBD2. The CDR3 sequence is 19 residues long. Trimming at V came to 4 bases and at J to 0 bases, leaving 11 bases not matched to a gene. Germline lookup yields CDR1 LGHNA and CDR2 YSLEER. The CDR3 loop is CASSRNGASGGVSTDTQYF. The CDR3 region has the DNA TGCGCCAGCAGCCGTAACGGGGCTAGCGGGGGGGTCAGCACAGATACGCAGTATTTT.

The CDR3 DNA follows: TGTGCCTGGAGCGGTCCTTCGACTGGCACTGAAGCTTTCTTT. Translating it yields CAWSGPSTGTEAFF. The gene calls are TRBV30 and TRBJ1-1; no clear D gene. CDR3 size: 14 residues. V lost 3 bases, J lost 4 bases, and 15 bases lay in between. Germline assignment: CDR1 GTSNPN and CDR2 SVGIG (reference sequence).

This clonotype was seen ten or more times. The chain is built from TRBV30 and TRBJ1-6; D remains unclear. Germline-derived CDR1 and CDR2 are GTSNPN and SVGIG (reference sequence). The CDR3 runs to 15 residues. V dropped 3 bases and J dropped 4 bases, with 13 bases sitting between them. In DNA, the CDR3 is TGTGCCTGGAGGGATACAGCTGCATATAATTCACCCCTCCACTTT. This sequence encodes CAWRDTAAYNSPLHF.

The table lists this clonotype with a few counts. The chain employs TRBV3-1 and TRBJ2-7; D is possibly TRBD1 (6 bases). The V gene lost 1 base and the J gene lost 2 bases, with 9 bases spanning the gap. The CDR3 is made up of 14 amino acids. The germline gives CDR1 LGHDT, CDR2 YNNKEL (reference sequence). CDR3 sequence: CASSQVNRAYEQYF. CDR3 bases: TGTGCCAGCAGCCAAGTGAACAGGGCCTACGAGCAGTACTTC.

As regards this clonotype: Germline and junction disagree at one end, which may indicate a read error. The chain uses TRBV7-7 and TRBJ2-1, with 9 bases aligning to TRBD2. Germline V gives CDR1 SSHAT, CDR2 FNYEAQ (reference sequence). The CDR3 totals 13 residues. CDR3 DNA sequence: TGTGCTAGCAGCTCAGGCCTAGCGGGGCCTCAGTTCTTC. The encoded protein is CASSSGLAGPQFF.

The V call is TRBV12-3 or TRBV12-4, the J call TRBJ2-1; 8 bases agree with TRBD1. The CDR3 loop spans 15 amino acids. Germline trimming cut 1 base from V and 6 bases from J; bases unmatched to any gene: 5. The CDR3 is CASSLGQGKVNEQFF. DNA of the CDR3: TGTGCCAGCAGTTTAGGACAGGGGAAGGTCAATGAGCAGTTCTTC.